This record concerns one TCR beta chain sequence. Described time point: before trial treatment. It was nivolumab, ipilimumab, aspirin, low-dose cyclophosphamide and low-dose radiotherapy that donors received. This entry belongs to a study of low-dose radiotherapy and immunotherapy resistance in tumors. Study as a whole: Radiation delivery to Cohort 1 consisted of 0.5 Gy per fraction every 2 weeks, summing to 6.5 Gy. Over 26 weeks, cohort 2 got 1 Gy every two weeks, reaching 13 Gy.

V was trimmed by 4 bases and J by 1 base, leaving 7 bases between them. CDR1 and CDR2 from the germline V gene are LGHNA and YSLEER. The length of the CDR3 is 13 residues. Alpha and beta chains were covered, as first-strand cDNA relied on TRAV- and TRBV-specific primers. It was with a constant-region primer and a V-primer adapter that TCRs were amplified over about 20 PCR cycles. After the mRNA was isolated, it was amplified using in vitro transcription. TCRdb called the reads again in MiXCR, with one record for every CDR3 protein. The sample yields about 60,000 distinct CDR3 sequences, less than 25% seen once.

Specimen: PBMCs, collected before treatment. This chain uses TRBV4-3 with TRBJ1-1; no firm D call. The TCR comes from a male donor with prostate cancer. This chain's CDR3 is CASSRGPNTEAFF. CDR3 bases: TGCGCCAGCAGCCGCGGGCCGAACACTGAAGCTTTCTTT.